This is a list of T cell receptor beta chains from one sample in a study of blood T cell repertoires in COVID-19. Clones were read by immunoSEQ multiplex PCR, and TCRdb kept only the in-frame ones, dropping some. The table shows about 220,000 clones, with about three quarters occurring only once. Material for sequencing was peripheral blood. Receptor source: a woman aged 70-85 years with acute or convalescent COVID-19. The CDR3 runs from the conserved cysteine through the conserved F or W. Each record gives: V gene, CDR3 length, clone size, D gene, J gene, CDR3 protein, CDR3 DNA. D genes are given only for firm matches. Size values are once, few and many counts, or a class for expanded clones, and some rows have none.

v_call: TRBV5-1; cdr3_length: 14; clone_size: few; d_call: .; j_call: TRBJ1-1; cdr3_aa: CASSSTQAGTEAFF; cdr3_nt: TGCGCCAGCAGCTCCACCCAAGCGGGCACTGAAGCTTTCTTT
v_call: TRBV20-1; cdr3_length: 16; clone_size: .; d_call: TRBD1; j_call: TRBJ1-2; cdr3_aa: CSASPLKGASNYGYTF; cdr3_nt: TGCAGTGCTAGTCCCTTGAAGGGGGCATCGAACTATGGCTACACCTTC
v_call: TRBV3-1/TRBV3-2; cdr3_length: 13; clone_size: .; d_call: TRBD1; j_call: TRBJ2-4; cdr3_aa: CASSLGQGGLAYF; cdr3_nt: TGTGCCAGCAGCCTTGGACAGGGCGGGTTGGCCTACTTC
v_call: TRBV11-2; cdr3_length: 16; clone_size: .; d_call: .; j_call: TRBJ2-1; cdr3_aa: CASSLLRLSSYNEQFF; cdr3_nt: TGTGCCAGCAGCCTGTTACGCCTCAGCTCCTACAATGAGCAGTTCTTC
v_call: TRBV10-3; cdr3_length: 12; clone_size: .; d_call: TRBD2; j_call: TRBJ2-1; cdr3_aa: CAHQAGGNEQFF; cdr3_nt: TGTGCCCATCAGGCGGGGGGCAATGAGCAGTTCTTC
v_call: TRBV18; cdr3_length: 14; clone_size: .; d_call: TRBD1; j_call: TRBJ2-5; cdr3_aa: CASSRTGTQETQYF; cdr3_nt: TGTGCCAGCTCCAGGACAGGTACCCAAGAGACCCAGTACTTC
v_call: TRBV6-5; cdr3_length: 13; clone_size: .; d_call: .; j_call: TRBJ2-3; cdr3_aa: CASRRGRTDTQYF; cdr3_nt: TGTGCCAGCCGACGGGGAAGAACAGATACGCAGTATTTT
v_call: TRBV3-1/TRBV3-2; cdr3_length: 13; clone_size: few; d_call: .; j_call: TRBJ2-3; cdr3_aa: CASSQDLTDTQYF; cdr3_nt: TGTGCCAGCAGCCAAGATCTGACAGATACGCAGTATTTT
v_call: TRBV21-1; cdr3_length: 11; clone_size: few; d_call: .; j_call: TRBJ2-7; cdr3_aa: CASSHQGEQYF; cdr3_nt: TGTGCCTCAAGCCACCAGGGCGAGCAGTACTTC
v_call: TRBV29-1; cdr3_length: 12; clone_size: .; d_call: TRBD1; j_call: TRBJ1-5; cdr3_aa: CSAMDRSGPQHF; cdr3_nt: TGCAGCGCTATGGACAGGTCGGGGCCCCAGCATTTT
v_call: TRBV4-1; cdr3_length: 15; clone_size: few; d_call: .; j_call: TRBJ1-2; cdr3_aa: CASSQDHGNIYGYTF; cdr3_nt: TGCGCCAGCAGCCAAGATCACGGGAATATTTATGGCTACACCTTC
v_call: TRBV20-1; cdr3_length: 15; clone_size: .; d_call: .; j_call: TRBJ1-3; cdr3_aa: CSASYGLSSGNTIYF; cdr3_nt: TGCAGTGCTAGTTATGGGCTGAGCTCTGGAAACACCATATATTTT
v_call: TRBV4-2; cdr3_length: 16; clone_size: .; d_call: TRBD2; j_call: TRBJ2-3; cdr3_aa: CASSPSVAGSTDTQYF; cdr3_nt: TGTGCCAGCAGCCCGTCAGTAGCGGGGTCCACAGATACGCAGTATTTT
v_call: TRBV5-1; cdr3_length: 14; clone_size: once; d_call: TRBD1; j_call: TRBJ2-1; cdr3_aa: CASSLGQGDNEQFF; cdr3_nt: TGCGCCAGCAGCTTGGGACAGGGAGACAATGAGCAGTTCTTC
v_call: TRBV5-4; cdr3_length: 14; clone_size: .; d_call: TRBD1; j_call: TRBJ2-1; cdr3_aa: CASSSGGAYNEQFF; cdr3_nt: TGTGCCAGCAGCTCAGGGGGCGCCTACAATGAGCAGTTCTTC
v_call: TRBV7-3; cdr3_length: 15; clone_size: .; d_call: TRBD2; j_call: TRBJ2-3; cdr3_aa: CASSSGTSPVDTQYF; cdr3_nt: TGTGCCAGCAGCTCCGGGACTAGCCCTGTAGATACGCAGTATTTT
v_call: TRBV6-5; cdr3_length: 13; clone_size: .; d_call: .; j_call: TRBJ2-3; cdr3_aa: CASSYSGPGRQYF; cdr3_nt: TGTGCCAGCAGTTACTCAGGGCCGGGGAGGCAGTATTTT
v_call: TRBV5-5; cdr3_length: 11; clone_size: .; d_call: .; j_call: TRBJ2-1; cdr3_aa: CASLRGNEQFF; cdr3_nt: TGTGCCAGCCTCCGGGGCAATGAGCAGTTCTTC
v_call: TRBV6-5; cdr3_length: 14; clone_size: .; d_call: TRBD1; j_call: TRBJ1-2; cdr3_aa: CASRGTGAIYGYTF; cdr3_nt: TGTGCCAGCAGGGGGACAGGGGCCATCTATGGCTACACCTTC
v_call: TRBV7-2; cdr3_length: 16; clone_size: .; d_call: TRBD1; j_call: TRBJ1-5; cdr3_aa: CASSLQGAISNQPQHF; cdr3_nt: TGTGCCAGCAGCTTACAGGGGGCAATTAGCAATCAGCCCCAGCATTTT
v_call: TRBV19; cdr3_length: 15; clone_size: many; d_call: TRBD1; j_call: TRBJ2-7; cdr3_aa: CASSPGTGGSYEQYF; cdr3_nt: TGTGCCAGTAGTCCCGGGACAGGGGGCTCCTACGAGCAGTACTTC
v_call: TRBV5-6; cdr3_length: 15; clone_size: .; d_call: .; j_call: TRBJ1-5; cdr3_aa: CASSLVKSGDQPQHF; cdr3_nt: TGTGCCAGCAGCTTGGTAAAATCGGGGGATCAGCCCCAGCATTTT
v_call: TRBV2; cdr3_length: 14; clone_size: .; d_call: .; j_call: TRBJ1-4; cdr3_aa: CASSANMLNEKLFF; cdr3_nt: TGTGCCAGCAGTGCTAATATGCTGAATGAAAAACTGTTTTTT
v_call: TRBV12-3/TRBV12-4; cdr3_length: 13; clone_size: many; d_call: .; j_call: TRBJ1-4; cdr3_aa: CASSPPVYEKLFF; cdr3_nt: TGTGCCAGCAGTCCTCCAGTTTACGAAAAACTGTTTTTT
v_call: TRBV7-6; cdr3_length: 15; clone_size: few; d_call: .; j_call: TRBJ2-3; cdr3_aa: CASSLLGQNTDTQYF; cdr3_nt: TGTGCCAGCAGCTTACTAGGACAGAACACAGATACGCAGTATTTT
v_call: TRBV10-3; cdr3_length: 14; clone_size: .; d_call: TRBD1; j_call: TRBJ2-3; cdr3_aa: CATTGTGNIDTQYF; cdr3_nt: TGTGCCACTACCGGGACAGGGAATATAGATACGCAGTATTTT
v_call: TRBV9; cdr3_length: 16; clone_size: .; d_call: TRBD2; j_call: TRBJ2-3; cdr3_aa: CASSAIVAGGTDTQYF; cdr3_nt: TGTGCCAGCAGCGCTATAGTAGCGGGGGGGACAGATACGCAGTATTTT
v_call: TRBV7-2; cdr3_length: 14; clone_size: .; d_call: .; j_call: TRBJ1-5; cdr3_aa: CASSLEGWGEPQHF; cdr3_nt: TGTGCCAGCAGCTTGGAGGGTTGGGGGGAGCCCCAGCATTTT
v_call: TRBV24-1; cdr3_length: 11; clone_size: few; d_call: .; j_call: TRBJ1-1; cdr3_aa: CATSGGTEAFF; cdr3_nt: TGTGCCACCAGTGGAGGTACTGAAGCTTTCTTT
v_call: TRBV6-5; cdr3_length: 14; clone_size: few; d_call: TRBD1; j_call: TRBJ2-3; cdr3_aa: CASSRTGGADTQYF; cdr3_nt: TGTGCCAGCAGCCGGACAGGGGGCGCAGATACGCAGTATTTT
v_call: TRBV6-5; cdr3_length: 14; clone_size: .; d_call: TRBD1; j_call: TRBJ2-5; cdr3_aa: CASSAGTRGETQYF; cdr3_nt: TGTGCCAGCTCAGCCGGGACCAGGGGGGAGACCCAGTACTTC
v_call: TRBV6-1; cdr3_length: 18; clone_size: .; d_call: TRBD1; j_call: TRBJ1-2; cdr3_aa: CASREENFRDRGIRGYTF; cdr3_nt: TGTGCCAGCAGGGAAGAGAATTTCCGGGACAGGGGGATTCGGGGCTACACCTTC
v_call: TRBV5-1; cdr3_length: 14; clone_size: .; d_call: TRBD1; j_call: TRBJ2-1; cdr3_aa: CASSPGQGWDEQFF; cdr3_nt: TGCGCCAGCAGCCCGGGACAGGGGTGGGATGAGCAGTTCTTC
v_call: TRBV18; cdr3_length: 17; clone_size: few; d_call: TRBD2; j_call: TRBJ2-5; cdr3_aa: CASSSGLAGGVQETQYF; cdr3_nt: TGTGCCAGCTCATCCGGACTAGCGGGGGGTGTCCAAGAGACCCAGTACTTC
v_call: TRBV19; cdr3_length: 14; clone_size: few; d_call: .; j_call: TRBJ1-6; cdr3_aa: CASRPGLPNSPLHF; cdr3_nt: TGTGCCAGTAGACCGGGACTTCCGAATTCACCCCTCCACTTT
v_call: TRBV7-2; cdr3_length: 17; clone_size: .; d_call: .; j_call: TRBJ2-4; cdr3_aa: CASSLEGRRLAKNIQYF; cdr3_nt: TGTGCCAGCAGCTTGGAGGGGCGTCGCCTAGCCAAAAACATTCAGTACTTC
v_call: TRBV12-2; cdr3_length: 16; clone_size: .; d_call: .; j_call: TRBJ1-6; cdr3_aa: CASRPRGSSYNSPLHF; cdr3_nt: TGTGCAAGTCGCCCAAGGGGGAGCTCCTATAATTCACCCCTCCACTTT
v_call: TRBV19; cdr3_length: 14; clone_size: .; d_call: TRBD1; j_call: TRBJ1-5; cdr3_aa: CASSIRGGSQPQHF; cdr3_nt: TGTGCCAGTAGTATTAGAGGGGGCAGTCAGCCCCAGCATTTT
v_call: TRBV19; cdr3_length: 13; clone_size: .; d_call: TRBD1; j_call: TRBJ2-5; cdr3_aa: CASGPRGRETQYF; cdr3_nt: TGTGCCAGTGGCCCCAGGGGGCGAGAGACCCAGTACTTC
v_call: TRBV6-1; cdr3_length: 13; clone_size: .; d_call: .; j_call: TRBJ1-2; cdr3_aa: CASSEVRGAGAHF; cdr3_nt: TGTGCCAGCAGTGAAGTGAGGGGCGCGGGGGCCCACTTC
v_call: TRBV6-2/TRBV6-3; cdr3_length: 16; clone_size: .; d_call: .; j_call: TRBJ1-4; cdr3_aa: CASSPRAGQRNEKLFF; cdr3_nt: TGTGCCAGCAGCCCCAGGGCCGGACAGCGTAATGAAAAACTGTTTTTT
v_call: TRBV6-1; cdr3_length: 14; clone_size: .; d_call: .; j_call: TRBJ1-5; cdr3_aa: CASSPGGNNQPQHF; cdr3_nt: TGTGCCAGCAGCCCCGGGGGGAACAATCAGCCCCAGCATTTT
v_call: TRBV12-3/TRBV12-4; cdr3_length: 13; clone_size: few; d_call: .; j_call: TRBJ2-5; cdr3_aa: CASTKARAETQYF; cdr3_nt: TGTGCCAGCACCAAGGCCAGGGCCGAGACCCAGTACTTC
v_call: TRBV9; cdr3_length: 15; clone_size: .; d_call: TRBD2; j_call: TRBJ2-5; cdr3_aa: CASSAAGELQETQYF; cdr3_nt: TGTGCCAGCAGCGCAGCGGGGGAACTCCAAGAGACCCAGTACTTC
v_call: TRBV6-5; cdr3_length: 14; clone_size: .; d_call: .; j_call: TRBJ2-7; cdr3_aa: CASRKVTGLYEQYF; cdr3_nt: TGTGCCAGCAGGAAGGTCACAGGATTATACGAGCAGTACTTC
v_call: TRBV6-2/TRBV6-3; cdr3_length: 15; clone_size: .; d_call: .; j_call: TRBJ2-5; cdr3_aa: CASSYSRAGAETQYF; cdr3_nt: TGTGCCAGCAGTTATTCTCGGGCAGGGGCAGAGACCCAGTACTTC
v_call: TRBV3-1/TRBV3-2; cdr3_length: 16; clone_size: few; d_call: TRBD2; j_call: TRBJ2-3; cdr3_aa: CASSLRVSGGADTQYF; cdr3_nt: TGTGCCAGCAGCCTTCGAGTTAGCGGGGGGGCAGATACGCAGTATTTT
v_call: TRBV3-1/TRBV3-2; cdr3_length: 12; clone_size: .; d_call: .; j_call: TRBJ2-1; cdr3_aa: CASSHMGNEQFF; cdr3_nt: TGTGCCAGCAGCCACATGGGCAATGAGCAATTCTTC
v_call: TRBV6-5; cdr3_length: 15; clone_size: once; d_call: .; j_call: TRBJ1-2; cdr3_aa: CASSYSSTAGYGYTF; cdr3_nt: TGTGCCAGCAGTTACTCGTCGACGGCGGGCTATGGCTACACCTTC
v_call: TRBV27; cdr3_length: 22; clone_size: .; d_call: TRBD2; j_call: TRBJ2-1; cdr3_aa: CASSQLRPTSGGAVVTYNEQFF; cdr3_nt: TGTGCCAGCAGTCAACTCCGACCAACTAGCGGGGGGGCCGTAGTCACCTACAATGAGCAGTTCTTC
v_call: TRBV18; cdr3_length: 14; clone_size: .; d_call: TRBD2; j_call: TRBJ2-3; cdr3_aa: CASSPFPEAGEQYF; cdr3_nt: TGTGCCAGCTCACCCTTCCCGGAGGCGGGGGAGCAGTATTTT
v_call: TRBV5-1; cdr3_length: 12; clone_size: .; d_call: .; j_call: TRBJ2-7; cdr3_aa: CASSLQGYEQYF; cdr3_nt: TGCGCCAGCAGCTTACAGGGCTACGAGCAGTACTTC